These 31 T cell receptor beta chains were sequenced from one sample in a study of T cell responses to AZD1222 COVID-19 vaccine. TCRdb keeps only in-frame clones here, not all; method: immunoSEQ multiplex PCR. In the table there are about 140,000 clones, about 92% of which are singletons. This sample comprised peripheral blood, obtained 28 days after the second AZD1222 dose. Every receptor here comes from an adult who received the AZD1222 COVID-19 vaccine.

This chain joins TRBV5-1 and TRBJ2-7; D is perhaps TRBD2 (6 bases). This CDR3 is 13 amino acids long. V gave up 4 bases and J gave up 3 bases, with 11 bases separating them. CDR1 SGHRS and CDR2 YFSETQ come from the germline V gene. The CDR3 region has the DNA TGCGCCAGCAGCACCGGGAGCCTCTACGAGCAGTACTTC. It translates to CASSTGSLYEQYF.

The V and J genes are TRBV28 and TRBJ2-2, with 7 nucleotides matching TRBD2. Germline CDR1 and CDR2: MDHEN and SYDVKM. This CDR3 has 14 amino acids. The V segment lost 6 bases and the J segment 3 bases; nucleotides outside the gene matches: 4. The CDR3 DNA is TGTGCCAGCAGGGGGAGGGCCTACACCGGGGAGCTGTTTTTT. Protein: CASRGRAYTGELFF. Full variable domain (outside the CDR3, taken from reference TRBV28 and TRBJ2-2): DVKVTQSSRYLVKRTGEKVFLECVQDMDHENMFWYRQDPGLGLRLIYFSYDVKMKEKGDIPEGYSVSREKKERFSLILESASTNQTSMYLCASRGRAYTGELFFGEGSRLTVL.

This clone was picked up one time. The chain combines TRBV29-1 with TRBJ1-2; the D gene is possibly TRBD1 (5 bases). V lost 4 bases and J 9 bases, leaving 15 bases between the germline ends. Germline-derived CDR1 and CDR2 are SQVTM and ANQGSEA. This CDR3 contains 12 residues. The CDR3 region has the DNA TGCAGCGTTGGAGGGGACCTCTGGAGCTACACCTTC. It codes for CSVGGDLWSYTF.

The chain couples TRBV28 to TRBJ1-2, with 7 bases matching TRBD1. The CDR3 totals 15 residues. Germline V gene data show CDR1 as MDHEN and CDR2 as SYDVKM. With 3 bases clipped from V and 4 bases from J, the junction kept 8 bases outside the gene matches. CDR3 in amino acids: CASSFSDRDSYGYTF. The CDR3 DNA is TGTGCCAGCAGTTTTTCGGATAGGGACAGCTATGGCTACACCTTC.

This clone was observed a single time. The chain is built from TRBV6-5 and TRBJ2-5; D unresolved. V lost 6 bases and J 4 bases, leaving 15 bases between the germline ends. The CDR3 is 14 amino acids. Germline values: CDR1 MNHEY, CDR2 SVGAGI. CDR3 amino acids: CASRPVDLGETQYF. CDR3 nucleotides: TGTGCCAGCAGACCCGTTGATCTGGGAGAGACCCAGTACTTC.

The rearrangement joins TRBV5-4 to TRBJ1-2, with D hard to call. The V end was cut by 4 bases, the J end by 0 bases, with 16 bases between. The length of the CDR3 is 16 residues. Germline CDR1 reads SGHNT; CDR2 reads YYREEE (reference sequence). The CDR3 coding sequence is TGTGCCAGCAGCCTGCAGGACTCTTTAGCTAACTATGGCTACACCTTC. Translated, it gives CASSLQDSLANYGYTF.

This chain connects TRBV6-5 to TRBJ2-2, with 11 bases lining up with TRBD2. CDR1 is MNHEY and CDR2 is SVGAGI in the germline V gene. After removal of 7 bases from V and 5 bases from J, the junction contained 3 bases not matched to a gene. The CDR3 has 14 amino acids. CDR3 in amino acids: CASTGLAATGELFF. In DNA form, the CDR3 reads TGTGCCAGCACGGGACTAGCGGCGACCGGGGAGCTGTTTTTT.

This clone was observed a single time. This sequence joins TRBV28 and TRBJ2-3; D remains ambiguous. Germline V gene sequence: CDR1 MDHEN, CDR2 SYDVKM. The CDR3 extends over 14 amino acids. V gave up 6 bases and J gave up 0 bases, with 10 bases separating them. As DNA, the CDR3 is TGTGCCAGCAGGAACGACCCTAGCACAGATACGCAGTATTTT. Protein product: CASRNDPSTDTQYF. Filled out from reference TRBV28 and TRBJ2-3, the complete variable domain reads DVKVTQSSRYLVKRTGEKVFLECVQDMDHENMFWYRQDPGLGLRLIYFSYDVKMKEKGDIPEGYSVSREKKERFSLILESASTNQTSMYLCASRNDPSTDTQYFGPGTRLTVL.

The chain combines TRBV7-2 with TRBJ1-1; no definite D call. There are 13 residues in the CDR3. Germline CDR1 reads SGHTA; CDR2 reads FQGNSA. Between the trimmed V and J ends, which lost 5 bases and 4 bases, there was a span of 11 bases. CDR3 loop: CASSLLGSTEAFF. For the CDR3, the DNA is TGTGCCAGCAGCCTCCTCGGGAGCACTGAAGCTTTCTTT.

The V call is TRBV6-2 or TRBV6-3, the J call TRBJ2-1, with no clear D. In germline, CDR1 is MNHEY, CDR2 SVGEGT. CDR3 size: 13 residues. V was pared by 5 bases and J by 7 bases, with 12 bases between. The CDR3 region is CASSSPTRNEQFF. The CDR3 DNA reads TGTGCCAGCAGTAGTCCTACGAGGAATGAGCAGTTCTTC.

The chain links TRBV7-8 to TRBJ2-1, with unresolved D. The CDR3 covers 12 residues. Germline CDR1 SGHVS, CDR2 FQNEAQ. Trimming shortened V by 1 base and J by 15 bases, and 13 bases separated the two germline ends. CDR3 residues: CASSLVGPQTFF. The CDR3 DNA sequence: TGTGCCAGCAGCTTAGTAGGCCCACAGACGTTCTTC.

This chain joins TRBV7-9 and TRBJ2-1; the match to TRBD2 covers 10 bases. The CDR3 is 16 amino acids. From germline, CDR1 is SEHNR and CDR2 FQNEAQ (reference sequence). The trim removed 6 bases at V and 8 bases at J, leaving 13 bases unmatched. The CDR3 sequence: CASRTASGSVLYEQFF. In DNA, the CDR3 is TGTGCCAGCAGAACCGCTAGCGGGAGCGTTCTATATGAGCAGTTCTTC.

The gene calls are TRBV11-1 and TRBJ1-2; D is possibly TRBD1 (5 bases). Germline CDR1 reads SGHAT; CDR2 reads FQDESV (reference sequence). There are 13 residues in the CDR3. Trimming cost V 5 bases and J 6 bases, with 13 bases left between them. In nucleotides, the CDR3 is TGTGCCAGCAGCCTTAGACAGCAGAATGGCTACACCTTC. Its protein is CASSLRQQNGYTF.

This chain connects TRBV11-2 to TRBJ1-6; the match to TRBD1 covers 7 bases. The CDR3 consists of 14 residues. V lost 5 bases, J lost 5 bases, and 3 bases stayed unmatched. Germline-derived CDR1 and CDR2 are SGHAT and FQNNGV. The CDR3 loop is CASSRDSDNSPLHF. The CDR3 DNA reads TGTGCCAGCAGCCGGGACAGTGATAATTCACCCCTCCACTTT. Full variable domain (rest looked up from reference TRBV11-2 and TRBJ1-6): EAGVAQSPRYKIIEKRQSVAFWCNPISGHATLYWYQQILGQGPKLLIQFQNNGVVDDSQLPKDRFSAERLKGVDSTLKIQPAKLEDSAVYLCASSRDSDNSPLHFGNGTRLTVT.

CDR3 in amino acids: CASSLEGAGTDTQYF. In DNA, the CDR3 is TGTGCCAGCAGTTTAGAGGGGGCCGGGACAGATACGCAGTATTTT. This chain joins TRBV27 and TRBJ2-3; the match to TRBD1 covers 7 bases. There are 15 residues in the CDR3. Germline values: CDR1 MNHEY, CDR2 SMNVEV (reference sequence). Trimming cost V 2 bases and J 3 bases; bases outside gene matches: 5.

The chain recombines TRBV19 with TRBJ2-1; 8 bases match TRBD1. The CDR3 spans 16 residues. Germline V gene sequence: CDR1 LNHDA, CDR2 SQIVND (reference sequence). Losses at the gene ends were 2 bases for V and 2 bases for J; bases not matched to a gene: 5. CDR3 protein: CASSIKGRGPYNEQFF. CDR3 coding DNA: TGTGCCAGTAGTATAAAAGGCAGGGGGCCCTACAATGAGCAGTTCTTC.

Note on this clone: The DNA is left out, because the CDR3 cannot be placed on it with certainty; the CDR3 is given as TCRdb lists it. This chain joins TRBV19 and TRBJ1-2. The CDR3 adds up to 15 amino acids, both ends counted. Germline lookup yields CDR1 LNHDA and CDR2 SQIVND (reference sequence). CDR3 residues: CASSIHLQLSYGYTF.

CDR3: CSVDTGIGQNTEAFF. In DNA form, the CDR3 reads TGCAGCGTTGACACTGGGATCGGACAGAACACTGAAGCTTTCTTT. The genes are TRBV29-1 and TRBJ1-1; the D gene is possibly TRBD1 (5 bases). This CDR3 spans 15 amino acids. The germline V and J ends were trimmed by 3 bases and 1 base, with 15 bases remaining between them. CDR1 and CDR2 (germline): SQVTM, ANQGSEA.

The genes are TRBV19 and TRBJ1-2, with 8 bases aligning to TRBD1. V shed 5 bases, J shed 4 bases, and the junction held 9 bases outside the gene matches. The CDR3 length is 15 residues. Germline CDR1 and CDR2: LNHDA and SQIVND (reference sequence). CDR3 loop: CASSDGQGLGYGYTF. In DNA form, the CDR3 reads TGTGCCAGTAGTGATGGACAGGGTTTAGGCTATGGCTACACCTTC.

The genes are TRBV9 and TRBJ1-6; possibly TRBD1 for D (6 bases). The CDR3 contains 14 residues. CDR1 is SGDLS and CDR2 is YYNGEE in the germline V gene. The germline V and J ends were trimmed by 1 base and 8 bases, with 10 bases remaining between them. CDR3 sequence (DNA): TGTGCCAGCAGCGTAACAGGGACCTATTCACCCCTCCACTTT. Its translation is CASSVTGTYSPLHF. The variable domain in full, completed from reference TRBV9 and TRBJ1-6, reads DSGVTQTPKHLITATGQRVTLRCSPRSGDLSVYWYQQSLDQGLQFLIQYYNGEERAKGNILERFSAQQFPDLHSELNLSSLELGDSALYFCASSVTGTYSPLHFGNGTRLTVT.

CDR3 amino acids: CASSLEGDQPQHF. CDR3 DNA sequence: TGTGCCAGCAGCTTAGAAGGAGATCAGCCCCAGCATTTT. The J gene is TRBJ1-5, the V gene TRBV7-2; no firm D call. Germline V gene lookup returns CDR1 SGHTA and CDR2 FQGNSA. V lost 1 base, J lost 5 bases, and 6 bases lay in between. The CDR3 contains 13 residues. Complete variable domain (other parts from reference TRBV7-2 and TRBJ1-5): GAGVSQSPSNKVTEKGKDVELRCDPISGHTALYWYRQSLGQGLEFLIYFQGNSAPDKSGLPSDRFSAERTGGSVSTLTIQRTQQEDSAVYLCASSLEGDQPQHFGDGTRLSIL.

The CDR3 loop is CASSTGQVANTIYF. The CDR3 region has the DNA TGTGCCAGCAGTACGGGACAGGTCGCAAACACCATATATTTT. The chain uses TRBV6-5 and TRBJ1-3; 8 bases line up with TRBD1. CDR3 length: 14 amino acids. The J segment lost 6 bases and the V segment lost 5 bases, leaving 6 bases of the junction unmatched. Germline CDR1 reads MNHEY; CDR2 reads SVGAGI.

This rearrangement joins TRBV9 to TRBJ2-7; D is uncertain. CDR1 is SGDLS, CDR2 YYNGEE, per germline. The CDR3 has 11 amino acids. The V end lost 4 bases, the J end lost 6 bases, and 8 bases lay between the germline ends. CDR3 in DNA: TGTGCCAGCAGCAGAGGCCGCGAGCAGTACTTC. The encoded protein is CASSRGREQYF.

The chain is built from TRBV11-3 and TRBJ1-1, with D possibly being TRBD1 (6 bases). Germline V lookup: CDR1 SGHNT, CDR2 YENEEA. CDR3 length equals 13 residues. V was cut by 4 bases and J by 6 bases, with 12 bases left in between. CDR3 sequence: CASSSTRGSEAFF. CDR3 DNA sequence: TGTGCCAGCAGCTCCACCAGGGGTTCTGAAGCTTTCTTT.

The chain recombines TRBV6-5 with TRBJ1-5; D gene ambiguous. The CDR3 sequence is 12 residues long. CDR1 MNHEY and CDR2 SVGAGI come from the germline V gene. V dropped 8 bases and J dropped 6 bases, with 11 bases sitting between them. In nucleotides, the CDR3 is TGTGCCAGCGGGGTAAGAGGTCAGCCCCAGCATTTT. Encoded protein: CASGVRGQPQHF.

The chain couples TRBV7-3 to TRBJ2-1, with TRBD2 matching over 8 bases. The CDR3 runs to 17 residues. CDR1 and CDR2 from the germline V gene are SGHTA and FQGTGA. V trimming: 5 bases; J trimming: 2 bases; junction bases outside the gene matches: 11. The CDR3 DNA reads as TGTGCCAGCAGCCCGGGAGGGGTCGAATTACCCTACAATGAGCAGTTCTTC. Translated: CASSPGGVELPYNEQFF.

The CDR3 DNA reads as TGTGCCAGCAGCTTAGCGAAGGGGACAGTAAGGGACGAGCAGTACTTC. Translating it yields CASSLAKGTVRDEQYF. V and J are TRBV7-8 and TRBJ2-7; 7 bases map to TRBD1. This CDR3 is 16 amino acids long. Trimming removed 0 bases from V and 5 bases from J; junction bases left unmatched: 10. Per the germline V gene, CDR1 is SGHVS and CDR2 is FQNEAQ.

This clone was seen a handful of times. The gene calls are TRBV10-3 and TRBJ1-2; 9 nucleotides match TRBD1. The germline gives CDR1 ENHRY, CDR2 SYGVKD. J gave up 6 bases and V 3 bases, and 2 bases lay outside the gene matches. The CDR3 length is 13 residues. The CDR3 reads CAISETGGHGYTF. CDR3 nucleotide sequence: TGTGCCATCAGTGAAACAGGGGGCCATGGCTACACCTTC.

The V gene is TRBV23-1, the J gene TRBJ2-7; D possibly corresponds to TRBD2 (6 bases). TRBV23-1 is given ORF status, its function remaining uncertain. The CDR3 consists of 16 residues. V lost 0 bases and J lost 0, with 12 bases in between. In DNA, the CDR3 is TGCGCCAGCAGTCAATCGTCCGGGGACTGCTCCTACGAGCAGTACTTC. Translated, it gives CASSQSSGDCSYEQYF.

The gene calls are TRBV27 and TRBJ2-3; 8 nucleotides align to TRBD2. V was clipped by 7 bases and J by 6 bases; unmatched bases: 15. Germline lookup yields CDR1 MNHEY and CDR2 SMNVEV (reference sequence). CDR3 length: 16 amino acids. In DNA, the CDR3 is TGTGCCAGCACCCCAAGGCTAGCGGGCCAGAGGGATACGCAGTATTTT. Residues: CASTPRLAGQRDTQYF.

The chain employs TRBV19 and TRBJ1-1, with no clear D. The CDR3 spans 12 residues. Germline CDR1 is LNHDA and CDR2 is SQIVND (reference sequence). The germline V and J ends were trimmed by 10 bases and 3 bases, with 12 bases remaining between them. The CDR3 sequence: CATFLGDTEAFF. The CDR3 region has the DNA TGTGCCACGTTTCTCGGGGACACTGAAGCTTTCTTT. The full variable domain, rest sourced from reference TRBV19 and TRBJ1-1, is DGGITQSPKYLFRKEGQNVTLSCEQNLNHDAMYWYRQDPGQGLRLIYYSQIVNDFQKGDIAEGYSVSREKKESFPLTVTSAQKNPTAFYLCATFLGDTEAFFGQGTRLTVV.